Below, 8 T cell receptor beta chains from the same sample are listed, as sequenced in a study of lymphopenia after photon versus proton radiotherapy. Clones were read by immunoSEQ multiplex PCR, and TCRdb kept only the in-frame ones, dropping some. The table shows 25,000 to 30,000 clones, with 87% occurring only once. The starting material was peripheral blood, obtained from a patient treated with photon-based radiotherapy. Receptor source: a man aged 50-59 years with gastric cancer.

This chain uses TRBV5-1 with TRBJ2-5, with TRBD1 matching over 7 bases. The CDR3 spans 15 residues. Trimming at V came to 4 bases and at J to 5 bases, leaving 11 bases not matched to a gene. CDR1 SGHRS and CDR2 YFSETQ come from the germline V gene. The CDR3: CASSGGQAAGETQYF. The CDR3, as DNA: TGCGCCAGCAGCGGTGGACAGGCCGCTGGGGAGACCCAGTACTTC.

V usage is TRBV9 and J usage is TRBJ2-1, with D perhaps given as TRBD1 or TRBD2 (6 bases each). The ends were cut back, 2 bases at V and 5 bases at J, with 11 bases in the middle. Per germline, CDR1 SGDLS and CDR2 YYNGEE. This CDR3 has 14 amino acids. The CDR3 here is CASSVPGGHNEQFF. The CDR3 DNA reads as TGTGCCAGCAGCGTTCCCGGGGGCCACAATGAGCAGTTCTTC.

The chain couples TRBV4-3 to TRBJ2-5, with D possibly being TRBD2 (5 bases). The CDR3 has 18 residues. CDR1 is LGHNA, CDR2 YSLEER, per germline. V lost 2 bases, J lost 4 bases, and 23 bases lay in between. The CDR3 DNA is TGCGCCAGCAGCCAAAGGAGCCGTCAGCGCGGAGGTTCAGAGACCCAGTACTTC. It is translated as CASSQRSRQRGGSETQYF.

By share, this clone counts as medium-sized (0.01 to 0.1%). The chain recombines TRBV13 with TRBJ2-7; D remains ambiguous. V gave up 0 bases and J gave up 5 bases, with 5 bases separating them. Looked up from germline, CDR1 is PRHDT and CDR2 is FYEKMQ (reference sequence). This CDR3 has 12 residues. The CDR3 loop is CASSLGSNEQYV. The CDR3 coding sequence is TGTGCCAGCAGCTTAGGGAGTAACGAGCAGTACGTC.

In its sample, this clone was seen a few times. The rearrangement joins TRBV11-2 to TRBJ2-3; D unresolved. CDR1 is SGHAT, CDR2 FQNNGV, per germline. The CDR3 loop spans 15 amino acids. V gave up 6 bases and J gave up 1 base, with 14 bases separating them. CDR3 protein: CASSLLVSRTDTQYF. The CDR3 DNA reads as TGTGCCAGCAGTTTACTGGTTTCTCGCACAGATACGCAGTATTTT. The whole variable domain, remainder taken from reference TRBV11-2 and TRBJ2-3, is EAGVAQSPRYKIIEKRQSVAFWCNPISGHATLYWYQQILGQGPKLLIQFQNNGVVDDSQLPKDRFSAERLKGVDSTLKIQPAKLEDSAVYLCASSLLVSRTDTQYFGPGTRLTVL.

The gene calls are TRBV3-2 and TRBJ2-5; TRBD2, the D gene given by the table, was not confirmed from the DNA. The DNA matches TRBJ2-7 better at its end, which makes the J call doubtful. TRBV3-2 is flagged as a pseudogene. The CDR3 length is 8 residues. CDR3 sequence reads: CASYEQYF. The DNA of the CDR3 is TGTGCCAGCTACGAGCAGTACTTC.

The sample holds one count of this clone. The rearrangement uses TRBV4-1 and TRBJ2-3, with TRBD2 identical over 8 bases. V lost 2 bases, J lost 5 bases, and 6 bases stayed unmatched. The CDR3 covers 15 residues. CDR1 and CDR2 from the germline V gene are MGHRA and YSYEKL. CDR3 coding DNA: TGCGCCAGCAGCCAATTAGCGGGGTCGGGAGATACGCAGTATTTT. Its protein product is CASSQLAGSGDTQYF.

This clone was detected only once. The chain uses TRBV29-1 and TRBJ2-7; 8 bases are shared with TRBD1. CDR1 and CDR2 (germline): SQVTM, ANQGSEA. This CDR3 region has 13 residues. J was trimmed by 6 bases and V by 5 bases; bases with no gene match: 9. CDR3 nucleotides: TGCAGCGTTCCCGGACAGGGTTGGATCGAGCAGTACGTC. It is translated as CSVPGQGWIEQYV.